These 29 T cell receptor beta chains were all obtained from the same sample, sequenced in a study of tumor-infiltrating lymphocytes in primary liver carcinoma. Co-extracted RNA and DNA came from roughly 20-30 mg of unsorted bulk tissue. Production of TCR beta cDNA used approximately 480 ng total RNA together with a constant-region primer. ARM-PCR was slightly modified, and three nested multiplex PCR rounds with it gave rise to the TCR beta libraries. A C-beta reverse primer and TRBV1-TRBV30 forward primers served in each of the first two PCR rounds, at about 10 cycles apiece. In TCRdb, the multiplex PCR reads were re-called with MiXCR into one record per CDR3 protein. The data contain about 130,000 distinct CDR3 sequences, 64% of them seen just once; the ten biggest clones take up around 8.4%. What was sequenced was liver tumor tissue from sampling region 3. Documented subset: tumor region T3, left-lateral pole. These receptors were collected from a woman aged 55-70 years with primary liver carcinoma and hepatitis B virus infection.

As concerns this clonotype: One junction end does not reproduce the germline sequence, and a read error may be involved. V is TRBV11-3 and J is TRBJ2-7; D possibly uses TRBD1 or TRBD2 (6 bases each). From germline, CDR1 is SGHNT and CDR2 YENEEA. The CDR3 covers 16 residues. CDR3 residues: CASSARGTLPPYEQNF. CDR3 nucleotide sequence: TGTGCCAGCAGCGCCCGCGGGACACTACCTCCCTACGAGCAGAACTTC. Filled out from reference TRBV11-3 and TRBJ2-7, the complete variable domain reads EAGVVQSPRYKIIEKKQPVAFWCNPISGHNTLYWYLQNLGQGPELLIRYENEEAVDDSQLPKDRFSAERLKGVDSTLKIQPAELGDSAVYLCASSARGTLPPYEQNFGPGTRLTVT.

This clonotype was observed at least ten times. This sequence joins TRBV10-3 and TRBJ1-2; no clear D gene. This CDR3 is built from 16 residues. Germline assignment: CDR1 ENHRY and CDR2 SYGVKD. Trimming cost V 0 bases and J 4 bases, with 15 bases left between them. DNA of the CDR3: TGTGCCATCAGTGAGTCAGTCGGGAGCTCGATCTATGGCTACACCTTC. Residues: CAISESVGSSIYGYTF.

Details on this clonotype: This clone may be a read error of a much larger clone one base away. The CDR3 protein is CTSSATQGNNSPLHF. The CDR3 DNA is TGTACCAGCAGCGCAACTCAGGGGAACAATTCACCCCTCCACTTT. This chain uses TRBV5-4 with TRBJ1-6, with a possible D match to TRBD1 (6 bases). CDR3 length: 15 residues. In germline, CDR1 is SGHNT, CDR2 YYREEE (reference sequence).

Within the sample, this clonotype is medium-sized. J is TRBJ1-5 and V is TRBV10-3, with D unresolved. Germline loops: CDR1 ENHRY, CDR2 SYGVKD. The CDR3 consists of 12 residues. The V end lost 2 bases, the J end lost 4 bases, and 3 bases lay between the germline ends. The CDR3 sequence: CAISETNQPQHF. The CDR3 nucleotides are TGTGCCATCAGTGAGACGAATCAGCCCCAGCATTTT.

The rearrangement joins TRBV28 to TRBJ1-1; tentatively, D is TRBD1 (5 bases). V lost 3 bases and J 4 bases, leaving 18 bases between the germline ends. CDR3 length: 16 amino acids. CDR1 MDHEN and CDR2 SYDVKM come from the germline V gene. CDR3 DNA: TGTGCCAGCAGTTTGCCCTTGAAAGGGGTGGCCACTGAAGCTTTCTTT. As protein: CASSLPLKGVATEAFF.

CDR3 nucleotide sequence: TGCAGAGTGTCGGGGTGGGGGATCACAGATACGCAGTATTTT. Translation gives CRVSGWGITDTQYF. V gene TRBV29-1 combines with J gene TRBJ2-3; D may match TRBD1 or TRBD2 (5 bases each). There are 14 residues in the CDR3. Germline values: CDR1 SQVTM, CDR2 ANQGSEA.

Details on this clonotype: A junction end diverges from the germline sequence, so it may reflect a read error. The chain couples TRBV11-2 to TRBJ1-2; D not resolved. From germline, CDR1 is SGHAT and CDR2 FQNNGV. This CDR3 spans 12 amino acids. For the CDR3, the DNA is TGTGACAGCAGCTTAGGCAGCGTGGACTACACCTTC. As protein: CDSSLGSVDYTF.

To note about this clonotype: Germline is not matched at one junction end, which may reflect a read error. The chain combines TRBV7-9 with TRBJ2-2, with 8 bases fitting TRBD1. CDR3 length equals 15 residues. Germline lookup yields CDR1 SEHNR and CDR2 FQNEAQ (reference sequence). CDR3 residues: CAIRPGQGGTGELFF. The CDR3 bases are TGTGCAATCAGGCCTGGACAGGGTGGGACCGGGGAGCTGTTCTTT. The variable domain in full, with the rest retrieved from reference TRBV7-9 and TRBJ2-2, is DTGVSQNPRHKITKRGQNVTFRCDPISEHNRLYWYRQTLGQGPEFLTYFQNEAQLEKSRLLSDRFSAERPKGSFSTLEIQRTEQGDSAMYLCAIRPGQGGTGELFFGEGSRLTVL.

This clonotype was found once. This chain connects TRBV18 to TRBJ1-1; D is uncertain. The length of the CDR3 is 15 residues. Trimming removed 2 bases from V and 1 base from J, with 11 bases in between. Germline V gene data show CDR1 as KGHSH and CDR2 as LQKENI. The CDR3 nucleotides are TGTGCCAGCTCACCATCCCTCACGGCGAACACTGAAGCTTTCTTT. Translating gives CASSPSLTANTEAFF.

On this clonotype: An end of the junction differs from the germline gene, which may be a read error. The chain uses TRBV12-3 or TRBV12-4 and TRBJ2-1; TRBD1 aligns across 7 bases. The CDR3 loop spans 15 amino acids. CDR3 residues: CASSPWDRNYNEQSF. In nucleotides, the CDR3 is TGTGCTAGCAGTCCCTGGGACAGAAATTACAATGAGCAGTCCTTC.

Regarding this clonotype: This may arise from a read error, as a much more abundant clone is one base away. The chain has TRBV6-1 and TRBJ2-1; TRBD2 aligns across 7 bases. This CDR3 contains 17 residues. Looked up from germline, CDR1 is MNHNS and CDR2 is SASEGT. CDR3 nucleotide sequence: TGTGCCGGCAGTGAAGCGGGGTGGGGCAGCTCCTACAATGAGCAGTTCTTC. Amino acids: CAGSEAGWGSSYNEQFF.

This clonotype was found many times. The CDR3 spells CSVERGGERGYTF. The CDR3 region has the DNA TGCAGCGTTGAAAGAGGGGGCGAAAGAGGCTACACCTTC. The chain uses TRBV29-1 and TRBJ1-2; 7 bases are shared with TRBD1. Trimming took 2 bases from V and 8 from J; bases not matched to a gene: 8. This CDR3 comprises 13 residues. Germline V gene sequence: CDR1 SQVTM, CDR2 ANQGSEA.

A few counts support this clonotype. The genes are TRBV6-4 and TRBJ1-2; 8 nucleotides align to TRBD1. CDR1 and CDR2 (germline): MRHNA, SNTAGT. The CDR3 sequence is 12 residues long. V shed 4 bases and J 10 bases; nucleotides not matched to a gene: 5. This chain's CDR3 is CASSVRQGTYTF. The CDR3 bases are TGTGCCAGCAGTGTCCGACAGGGGACCTACACCTTC.

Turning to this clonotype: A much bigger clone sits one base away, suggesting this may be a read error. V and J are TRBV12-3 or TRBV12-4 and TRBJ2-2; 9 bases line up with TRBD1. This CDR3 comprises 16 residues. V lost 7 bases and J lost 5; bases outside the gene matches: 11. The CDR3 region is CASTPTGQGGTGELFF. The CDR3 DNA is TGTGCCAGCACTCCCACGGGACAGGGAGGTACCGGGGAGCTGTTTTTT.

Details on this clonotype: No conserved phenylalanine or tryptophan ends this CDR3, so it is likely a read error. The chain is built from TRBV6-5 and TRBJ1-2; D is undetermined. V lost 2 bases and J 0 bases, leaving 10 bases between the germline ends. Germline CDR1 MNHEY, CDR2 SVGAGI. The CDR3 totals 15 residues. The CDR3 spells CASSYLDGSNYGYTL. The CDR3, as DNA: TGTGCCAGCAGTTACCTGGACGGGTCTAACTATGGCTACACCTTA.

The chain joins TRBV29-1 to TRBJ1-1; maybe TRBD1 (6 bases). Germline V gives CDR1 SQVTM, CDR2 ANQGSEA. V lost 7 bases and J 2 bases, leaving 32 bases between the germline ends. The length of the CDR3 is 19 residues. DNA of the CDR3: TGCAGCGATGTCAGAAGATCTTCGGAAGGGGGGCCTAAAAACACTGAAGCTTTCTTT. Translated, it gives CSDVRRSSEGGPKNTEAFF.

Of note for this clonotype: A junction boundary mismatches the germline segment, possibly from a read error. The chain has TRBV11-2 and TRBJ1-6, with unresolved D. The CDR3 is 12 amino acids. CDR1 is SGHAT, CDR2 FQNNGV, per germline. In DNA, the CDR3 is TGTGCCAGCTGCTTAGATACCGGGCCCCTCCAGTTT. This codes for CASCLDTGPLQF.

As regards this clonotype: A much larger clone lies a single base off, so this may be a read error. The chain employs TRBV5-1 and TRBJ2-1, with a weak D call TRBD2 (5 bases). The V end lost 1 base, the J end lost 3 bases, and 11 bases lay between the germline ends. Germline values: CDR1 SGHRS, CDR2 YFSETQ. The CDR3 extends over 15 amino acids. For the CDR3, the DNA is TGCGCCAGCAGCTTGTTCAGAGACTACTACAATGAGCAGTTCTTC. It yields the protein CASSLFRDYYNEQFF.

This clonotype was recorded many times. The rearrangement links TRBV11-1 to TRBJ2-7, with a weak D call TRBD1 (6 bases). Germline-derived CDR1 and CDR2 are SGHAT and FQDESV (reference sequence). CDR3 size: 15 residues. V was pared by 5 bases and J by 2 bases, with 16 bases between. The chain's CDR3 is CASSPTGRGAYEQYF. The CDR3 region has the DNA TGTGCCAGCAGCCCCACTGGCAGGGGTGCCTACGAGCAGTACTTC.

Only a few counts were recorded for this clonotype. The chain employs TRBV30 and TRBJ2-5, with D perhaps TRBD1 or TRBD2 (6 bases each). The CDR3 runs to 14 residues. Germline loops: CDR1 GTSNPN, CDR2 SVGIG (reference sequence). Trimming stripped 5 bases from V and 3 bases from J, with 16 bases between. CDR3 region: CAWGHGGPEETQYF. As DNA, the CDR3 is TGTGCCTGGGGCCATGGGGGGCCGGAAGAGACCCAGTACTTC.

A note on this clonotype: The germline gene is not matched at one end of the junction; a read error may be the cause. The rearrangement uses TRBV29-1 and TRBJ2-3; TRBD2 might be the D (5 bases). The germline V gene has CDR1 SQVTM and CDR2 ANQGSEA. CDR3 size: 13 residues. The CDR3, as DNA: TGCAACGTTGAAGGCGGAGGATCGGATATGCAGTATTTT. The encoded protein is CNVEGGGSDMQYF.

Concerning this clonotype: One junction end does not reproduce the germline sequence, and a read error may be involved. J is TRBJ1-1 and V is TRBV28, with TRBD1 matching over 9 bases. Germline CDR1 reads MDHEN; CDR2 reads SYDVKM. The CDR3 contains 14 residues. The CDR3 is CASSWQGQGAETFF. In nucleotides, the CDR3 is TGTGCCAGCAGTTGGCAGGGACAGGGCGCTGAAACTTTCTTT.

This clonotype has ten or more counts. The CDR3 region is CAIPPEENQPQHF. In nucleotides, the CDR3 is TGTGCCATCCCACCTGAGGAGAATCAGCCCCAGCATTTT. The genes are TRBV6-5 and TRBJ1-5, with D hard to call. This CDR3 spans 13 amino acids. Trimming took off 10 bases at V and 4 bases at J, with 14 bases between the two ends. Looked up from germline, CDR1 is MNHEY and CDR2 is SVGAGI.

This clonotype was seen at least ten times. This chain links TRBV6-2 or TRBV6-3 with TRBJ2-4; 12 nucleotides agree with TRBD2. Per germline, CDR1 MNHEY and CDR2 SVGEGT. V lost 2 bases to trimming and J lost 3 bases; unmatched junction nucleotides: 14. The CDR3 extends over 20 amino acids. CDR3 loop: CASSYLALAGGPAFKNIQYF. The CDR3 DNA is TGTGCCAGCAGTTACCTCGCACTAGCGGGAGGACCAGCCTTCAAAAACATTCAGTACTTC.

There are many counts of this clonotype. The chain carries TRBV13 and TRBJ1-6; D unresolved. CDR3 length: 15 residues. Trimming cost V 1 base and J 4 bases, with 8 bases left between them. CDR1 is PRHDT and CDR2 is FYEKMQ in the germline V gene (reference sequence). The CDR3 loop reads CASSLDRGYNSPLHF. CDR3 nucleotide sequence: TGTGCCAGCAGCTTAGATCGAGGGTATAATTCACCCCTCCACTTT.

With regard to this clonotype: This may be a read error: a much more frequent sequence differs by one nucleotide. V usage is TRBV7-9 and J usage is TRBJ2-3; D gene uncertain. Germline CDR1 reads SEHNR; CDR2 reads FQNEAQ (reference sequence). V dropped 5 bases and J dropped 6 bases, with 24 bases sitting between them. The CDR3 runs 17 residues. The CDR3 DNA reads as TGTGCCAGCAGCCCAACAATCCACGATAGTACCCCTGATACGCAGTATTTT. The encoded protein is CASSPTIHDSTPDTQYF.

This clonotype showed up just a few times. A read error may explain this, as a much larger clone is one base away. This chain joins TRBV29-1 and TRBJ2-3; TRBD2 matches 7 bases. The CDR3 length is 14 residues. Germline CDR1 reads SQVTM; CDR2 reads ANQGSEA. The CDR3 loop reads CNHTSEGGTDTQYF. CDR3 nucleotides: TGCAACCACACTAGCGAAGGGGGCACAGATACGCAGTATTTT.

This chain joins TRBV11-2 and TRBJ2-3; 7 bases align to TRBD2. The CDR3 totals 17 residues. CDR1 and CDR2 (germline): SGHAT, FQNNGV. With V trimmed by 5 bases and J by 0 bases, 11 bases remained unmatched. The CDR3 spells CASSPLDGGISTDTQYF. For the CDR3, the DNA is TGTGCCAGCAGCCCTCTCGACGGGGGGATTAGCACAGATACGCAGTATTTT.

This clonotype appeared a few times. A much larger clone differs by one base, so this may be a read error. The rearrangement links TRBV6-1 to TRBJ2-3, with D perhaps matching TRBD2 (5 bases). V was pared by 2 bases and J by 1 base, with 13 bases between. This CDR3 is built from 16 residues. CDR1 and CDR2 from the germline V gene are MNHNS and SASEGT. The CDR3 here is CASSEFGSPGTDTQYF. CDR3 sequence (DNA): TGTGCCAGCAGTGAATTTGGGAGTCCTGGCACAGATACGCAGTATTTT.